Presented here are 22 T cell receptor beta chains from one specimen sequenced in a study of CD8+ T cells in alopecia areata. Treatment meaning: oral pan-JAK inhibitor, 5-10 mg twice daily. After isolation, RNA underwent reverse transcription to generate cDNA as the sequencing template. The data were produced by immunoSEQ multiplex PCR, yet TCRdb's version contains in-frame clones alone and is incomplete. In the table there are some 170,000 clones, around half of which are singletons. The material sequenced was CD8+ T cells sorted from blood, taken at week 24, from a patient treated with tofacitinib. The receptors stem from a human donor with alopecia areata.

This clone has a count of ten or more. CDR3 sequence reads: CSVETDPGQKPEQYF. DNA of the CDR3: TGCAGCGTTGAAACGGATCCGGGACAAAAACCCGAGCAGTACTTC. The genes are TRBV29-1 and TRBJ2-7, with D perhaps matching TRBD1 (6 bases). Deletions cut 2 bases from V and 6 bases from J, with 20 bases between. Germline CDR1 is SQVTM and CDR2 is ANQGSEA. CDR3 size: 15 residues.

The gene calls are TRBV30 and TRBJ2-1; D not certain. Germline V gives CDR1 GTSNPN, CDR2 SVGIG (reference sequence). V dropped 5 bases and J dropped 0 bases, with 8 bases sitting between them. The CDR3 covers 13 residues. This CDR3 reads CAWSRSSYNEQFF. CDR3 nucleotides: TGTGCCTGGTCCAGGAGCTCCTACAATGAGCAGTTCTTC.

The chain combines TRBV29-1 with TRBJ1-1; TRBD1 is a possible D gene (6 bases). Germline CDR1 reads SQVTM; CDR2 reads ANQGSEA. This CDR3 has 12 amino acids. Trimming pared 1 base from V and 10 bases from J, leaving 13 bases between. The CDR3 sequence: CSVEGGGLGAFF. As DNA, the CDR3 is TGCAGCGTTGAAGGTGGGGGCTTAGGAGCTTTCTTT.

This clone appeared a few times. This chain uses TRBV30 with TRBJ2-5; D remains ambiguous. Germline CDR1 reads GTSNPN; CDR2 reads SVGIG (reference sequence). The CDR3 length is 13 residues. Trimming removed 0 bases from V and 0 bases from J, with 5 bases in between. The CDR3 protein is CAWSVRNQETQYF. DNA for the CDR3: TGTGCCTGGAGTGTACGGAACCAAGAGACCCAGTACTTC.

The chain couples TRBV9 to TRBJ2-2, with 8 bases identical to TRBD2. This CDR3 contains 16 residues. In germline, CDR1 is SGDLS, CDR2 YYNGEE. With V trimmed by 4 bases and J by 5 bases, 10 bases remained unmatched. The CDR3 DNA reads TGTGCCAGCAGCATGAGTAGCGGGGCCGAAACCGGGGAGCTGTTTTTT. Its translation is CASSMSSGAETGELFF.

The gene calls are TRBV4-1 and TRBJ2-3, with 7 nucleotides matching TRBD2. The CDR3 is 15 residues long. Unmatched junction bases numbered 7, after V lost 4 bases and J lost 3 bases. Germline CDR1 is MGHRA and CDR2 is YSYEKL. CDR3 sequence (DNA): TGCGCCAGCAGCCCTGGACTAGTTAGTACAGATACGCAGTATTTT. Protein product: CASSPGLVSTDTQYF.

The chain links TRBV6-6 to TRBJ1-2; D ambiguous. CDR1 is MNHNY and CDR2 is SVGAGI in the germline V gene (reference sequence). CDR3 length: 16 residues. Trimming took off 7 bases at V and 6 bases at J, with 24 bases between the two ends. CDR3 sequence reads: CASTPAPGEHPDGYTF. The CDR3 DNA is TGTGCCAGCACCCCGGCCCCGGGAGAGCACCCGGATGGCTACACCTTC.

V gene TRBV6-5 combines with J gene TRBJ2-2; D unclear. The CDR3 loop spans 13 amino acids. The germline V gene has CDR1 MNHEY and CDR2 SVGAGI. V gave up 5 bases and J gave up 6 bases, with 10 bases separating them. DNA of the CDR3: TGTGCCAGCAGTCCCCCTTCGGCCGGGGAGCTGTTTTTT. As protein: CASSPPSAGELFF.

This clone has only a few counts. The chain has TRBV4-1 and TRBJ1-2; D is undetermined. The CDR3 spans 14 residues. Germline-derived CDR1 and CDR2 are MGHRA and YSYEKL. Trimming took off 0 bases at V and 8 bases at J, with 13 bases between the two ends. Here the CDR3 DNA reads TGCGCCAGCAGCCAAGACAGCGGGATGGGAGGCTACACCTTC. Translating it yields CASSQDSGMGGYTF.

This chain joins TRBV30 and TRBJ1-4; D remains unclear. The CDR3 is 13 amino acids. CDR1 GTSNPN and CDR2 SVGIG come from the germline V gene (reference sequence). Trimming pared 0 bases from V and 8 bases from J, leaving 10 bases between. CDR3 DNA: TGTGCCTGGAGTGTACACGGACGCGAAAAACTGTTTTTT. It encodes CAWSVHGREKLFF.

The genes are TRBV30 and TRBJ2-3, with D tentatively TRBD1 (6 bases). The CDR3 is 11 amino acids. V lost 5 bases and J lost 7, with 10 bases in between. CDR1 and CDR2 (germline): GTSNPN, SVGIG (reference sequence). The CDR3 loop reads CAWDTGYTQYF. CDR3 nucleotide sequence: TGTGCCTGGGATACAGGGTATACGCAGTATTTT.

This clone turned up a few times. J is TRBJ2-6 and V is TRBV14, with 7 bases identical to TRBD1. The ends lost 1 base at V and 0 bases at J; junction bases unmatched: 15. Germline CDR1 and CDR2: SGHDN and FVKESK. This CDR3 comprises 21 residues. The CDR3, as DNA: TGTGCCAGCAGCCAAGGCCCCGGGACAGCTTCCCCTGGCTCTGGGGCCAACGTCCTGACTTTC. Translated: CASSQGPGTASPGSGANVLTF.

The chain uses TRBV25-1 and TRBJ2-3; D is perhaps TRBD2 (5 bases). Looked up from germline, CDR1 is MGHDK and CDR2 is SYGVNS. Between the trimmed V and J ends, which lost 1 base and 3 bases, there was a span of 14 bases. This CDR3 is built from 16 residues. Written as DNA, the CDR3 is TGTGCCAGCAGTGAATTCGGGGTGGGTTCGACAGATACGCAGTATTTT. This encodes CASSEFGVGSTDTQYF. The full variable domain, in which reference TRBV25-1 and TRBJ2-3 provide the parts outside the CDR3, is EADIYQTPRYLVIGTGKKITLECSQTMGHDKMYWYQQDPGMELHLIHYSYGVNSTEKGDLSSESTVSRIRTEHFPLTLESARPSHTSQYLCASSEFGVGSTDTQYFGPGTRLTVL.

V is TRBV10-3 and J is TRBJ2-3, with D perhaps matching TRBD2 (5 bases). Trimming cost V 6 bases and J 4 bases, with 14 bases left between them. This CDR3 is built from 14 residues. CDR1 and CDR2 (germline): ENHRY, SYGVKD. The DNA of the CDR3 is TGTGCCATCAGCGGACTGAAAAAGGCAGATACGCAGTATTTT. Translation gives CAISGLKKADTQYF.

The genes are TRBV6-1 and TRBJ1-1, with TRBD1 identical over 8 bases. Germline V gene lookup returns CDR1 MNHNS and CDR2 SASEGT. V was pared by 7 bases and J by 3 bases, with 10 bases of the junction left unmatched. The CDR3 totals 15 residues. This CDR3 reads CASISFETGDTEAFF. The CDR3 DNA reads TGTGCCAGCATCTCGTTCGAGACAGGGGACACTGAAGCTTTCTTT.

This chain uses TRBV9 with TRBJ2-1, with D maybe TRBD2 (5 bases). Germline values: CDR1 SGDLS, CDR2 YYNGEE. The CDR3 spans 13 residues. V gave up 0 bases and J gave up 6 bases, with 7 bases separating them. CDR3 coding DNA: TGTGCCAGCAGCGTAGAACGGGGCAATGAGCAGTTCTTC. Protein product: CASSVERGNEQFF.

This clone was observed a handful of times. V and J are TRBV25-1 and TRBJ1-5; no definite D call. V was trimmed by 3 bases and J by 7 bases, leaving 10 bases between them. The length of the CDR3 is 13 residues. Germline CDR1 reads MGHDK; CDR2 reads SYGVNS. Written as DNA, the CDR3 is TGTGCCAGCAGTGATGAGGGTGACCAGCCCCAGCATTTT. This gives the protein CASSDEGDQPQHF.

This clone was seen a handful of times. DNA of the CDR3: TGCGCCAGCAGCCAAGACGGGGCACCAACTAATGAAAAACTGTTTTTT. Encoded protein: CASSQDGAPTNEKLFF. The chain joins TRBV4-3 to TRBJ1-4; tentative D call: TRBD1 (5 bases). Trimming cost V 0 bases and J 0 bases, with 8 bases left between them. The CDR3 has 16 residues. The germline V gene has CDR1 LGHNA and CDR2 YSLEER.

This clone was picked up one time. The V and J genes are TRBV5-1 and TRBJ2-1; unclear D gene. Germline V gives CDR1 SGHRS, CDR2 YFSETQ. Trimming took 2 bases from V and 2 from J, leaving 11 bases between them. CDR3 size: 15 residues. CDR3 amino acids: CASSFGNPPYNEQFF. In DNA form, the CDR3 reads TGCGCCAGCAGCTTTGGAAATCCCCCCTACAATGAGCAGTTCTTC.

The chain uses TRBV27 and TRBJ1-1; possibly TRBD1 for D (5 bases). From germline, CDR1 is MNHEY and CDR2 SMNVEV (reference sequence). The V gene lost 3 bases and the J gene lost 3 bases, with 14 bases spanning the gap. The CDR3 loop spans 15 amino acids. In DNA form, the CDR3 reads TGTGCCAGCAGTTTGGGTATCAGAGGGGACACTGAAGCTTTCTTT. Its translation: CASSLGIRGDTEAFF.

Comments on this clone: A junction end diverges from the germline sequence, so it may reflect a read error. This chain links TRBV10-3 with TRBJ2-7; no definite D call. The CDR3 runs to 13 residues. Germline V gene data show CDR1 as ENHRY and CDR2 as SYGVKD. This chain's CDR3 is CASSSGTAYEQYF. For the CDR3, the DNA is TGTGCCAGCAGTTCGGGCACCGCCTACGAGCAGTACTTC.

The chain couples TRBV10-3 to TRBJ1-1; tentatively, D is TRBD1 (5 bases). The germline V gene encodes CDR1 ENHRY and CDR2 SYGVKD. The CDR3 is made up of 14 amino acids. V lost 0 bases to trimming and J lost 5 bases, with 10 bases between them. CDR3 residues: CAISESRGGTEAFF. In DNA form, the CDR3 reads TGTGCCATCAGTGAGTCCCGGGGCGGGACTGAAGCTTTCTTT.